These 23 T cell receptor beta chains came from one sample sequenced in a study of radiation and T cells in renal cell carcinoma. Noted time point: blood 2 weeks post-SBRT. Treatment here: 15 Gy SBRT to primary tumor, nephrectomy 4 weeks later. This table comes from immunoSEQ multiplex PCR, and its TCRdb copy is limited to in-frame clones, with some not included. This sample carries 150,000 to 190,000 clones, roughly 87% of them seen once, and the ten largest clones take 13%. Sequences were derived from blood, sampled from a patient whose treatment included radiotherapy and nephrectomy. These receptors came from a woman aged 45-59 years with renal cell carcinoma.

DNA for the CDR3: TGCGCCAGCAGCCGGGGCCAAGCGGGGGGACTCACAGATACGCAGTATTTT. Protein product: CASSRGQAGGLTDTQYF. This chain joins TRBV5-1 and TRBJ2-3, with 9 bases matching TRBD2. Trimming removed 4 bases from V and 2 bases from J; junction bases left unmatched: 11. This CDR3 spans 17 amino acids. Germline V gives CDR1 SGHRS, CDR2 YFSETQ.

The genes are TRBV10-3 and TRBJ2-7; D gene ambiguous. V was pared by 3 bases and J by 8 bases, with 8 bases between. CDR1 and CDR2 from the germline V gene are ENHRY and SYGVKD. The CDR3 length is 11 residues. The CDR3 protein is CAISDGGKQYF. The CDR3 DNA follows: TGTGCCATCAGTGACGGTGGCAAGCAGTACTTC.

Note on this clone: Sequence at one end of the junction differs from germline and may be a read error. The chain employs TRBV5-5 and TRBJ2-7; 7 bases map to TRBD2. This CDR3 has 16 amino acids. CDR1 and CDR2 from the germline V gene are SGHKS and YYEKEE (reference sequence). In DNA form, the CDR3 reads TGCGCCAGCAGCCAAGATCTGGGGAGGGGAAACTACGAGCAGTACTTC. Its translation: CASSQDLGRGNYEQYF.

This chain connects TRBV6-1 to TRBJ1-3; D may be TRBD1 (5 bases). This CDR3 is built from 15 residues. Germline V gene lookup returns CDR1 MNHNS and CDR2 SASEGT. Trimming shortened V by 8 bases and J by 0 bases, and 14 bases separated the two germline ends. In DNA, the CDR3 is TGTGCCAGCGGGCAGACAGCGAACTCTGGAAACACCATATATTTT. Its protein product is CASGQTANSGNTIYF.

This chain links TRBV2 with TRBJ1-2; 9 nucleotides align to TRBD1. Germline assignment: CDR1 SNHLY and CDR2 FYNNEI. The CDR3 has 15 amino acids. V dropped 6 bases and J dropped 1; count of bases not matched to a gene: 6. CDR3 protein: CASRRGQGNNYGYTF. The CDR3 nucleotides read TGTGCCAGCAGACGAGGACAGGGGAATAACTATGGCTACACCTTC.

V and J are TRBV5-1 and TRBJ1-1; 11 positions match TRBD1. This CDR3 contains 18 residues. Germline trimming cut 2 bases from V and 1 base from J; bases unmatched to any gene: 10. Per germline, CDR1 SGHRS and CDR2 YFSETQ. The CDR3 coding sequence is TGCGCCAGCAGCTTAATTGGACAGGGGGCTAAACGGAACACTGAAGCTTTCTTT. Translation gives CASSLIGQGAKRNTEAFF.

This sequence joins TRBV2 and TRBJ2-7; the match to TRBD1 covers 9 bases. V lost 7 bases and J lost 9; bases outside the gene matches: 19. The CDR3 covers 16 residues. Germline-derived CDR1 and CDR2 are SNHLY and FYNNEI. Here the CDR3 reads CASTQDLSLTGGRQYF. DNA of the CDR3: TGTGCCAGCACCCAGGACCTATCCCTGACAGGGGGGAGGCAGTACTTC. The full variable domain, its missing parts supplied by reference TRBV2 and TRBJ2-7, is EPEVTQTPSHQVTQMGQEVILRCVPISNHLYFYWYRQILGQKVEFLVSFYNNEISEKSEIFDDQFSVERPDGSNFTLKIRSTKLEDSAMYFCASTQDLSLTGGRQYFGPGTRLTVT.

This chain links TRBV7-2 with TRBJ2-5; weak D call: TRBD2 (5 bases). V lost 5 bases, J lost 5 bases, and 15 bases lay in between. Per germline, CDR1 SGHTA and CDR2 FQGNSA. This CDR3 is built from 14 residues. This CDR3 reads CASSTIGLAETQYF. CDR3 sequence (DNA): TGTGCCAGCAGCACAATCGGACTCGCGGAGACCCAGTACTTC.

J is TRBJ1-3 and V is TRBV2; unclear D gene. The V and J ends lost 2 bases and 1 base respectively, with 6 bases between them. CDR3 size: 14 residues. Per the germline V gene, CDR1 is SNHLY and CDR2 is FYNNEI. The chain's CDR3 is CASSEWVSGNTIYF. The CDR3 DNA sequence: TGTGCCAGCAGTGAATGGGTTTCTGGAAACACCATATATTTT.

As concerns this clone: Other nucleotide sequences from this sample produce the same CDR3. The chain recombines TRBV20-1 with TRBJ1-1; D is unclear. The CDR3 consists of 11 residues. CDR1 is DFQATT and CDR2 is SNEGSKA in the germline V gene (reference sequence). V shed 2 bases and J shed 0 bases, with 1 base lying between them. CDR3 DNA: TGCAGTGCTAGAATGAACACTGAAGCTTTCTTT. Protein: CSARMNTEAFF.

The gene calls are TRBV21-1 and TRBJ2-5; no check of the table's D call, TRBD1, against the DNA was made. TRBV21-1 is flagged as a pseudogene. The CDR3 is 13 amino acids. CDR3 amino acids: CASSKTGPRTQYF. The CDR3 coding sequence is TGTGCCAGCAGCAAAACAGGCCCTAGGACCCAGTACTTC.

J is TRBJ2-5 and V is TRBV6-6, with 9 bases identical to TRBD2. V lost 5 bases, J lost 4 bases, and 8 bases stayed unmatched. Germline CDR1 is MNHNY and CDR2 is SVGAGI (reference sequence). The CDR3 extends over 15 amino acids. CDR3 residues: CASSNRAGGRETQYF. CDR3 nucleotide sequence: TGTGCCAGCAGTAATAGAGCGGGGGGCCGAGAGACCCAGTACTTC.

This clone was seen just once. The chain is built from TRBV19 and TRBJ2-3; no firm D call. Germline values: CDR1 LNHDA, CDR2 SQIVND (reference sequence). The CDR3 extends over 13 amino acids. The V end was cut by 3 bases, the J end by 2 bases, with 6 bases between. The DNA of the CDR3 is TGTGCCAGTAGTATCGAGTACACAGATACGCAGTATTTT. It translates to CASSIEYTDTQYF.

J is TRBJ2-7 and V is TRBV7-9; 9 nucleotides align to TRBD1. The CDR3 extends over 14 amino acids. CDR1 SEHNR and CDR2 FQNEAQ come from the germline V gene (reference sequence). The junction had 7 bases not matched to a gene; V was cut back by 5 bases and J by 5 bases. The chain's CDR3 is CASSPGQGYNEQYF. CDR3 nucleotides: TGTGCCAGCAGCCCCGGACAGGGGTACAACGAGCAGTACTTC.

This chain uses TRBV10-3 with TRBJ2-5; D is ambiguous. CDR3 size: 14 residues. The V gene lost 3 bases and the J gene lost 5 bases, with 13 bases spanning the gap. The germline V gene has CDR1 ENHRY and CDR2 SYGVKD. Written as DNA, the CDR3 is TGTGCCATCAGTGATATACATTCTTCTGAGACCCAGTACTTC. Translation: CAISDIHSSETQYF.

The chain joins TRBV27 to TRBJ1-6; D ambiguous. Trimming cost V 2 bases and J 6 bases, with 8 bases left between them. The CDR3 sequence is 14 residues long. CDR1 and CDR2 from the germline V gene are MNHEY and SMNVEV (reference sequence). The CDR3, as DNA: TGTGCCAGCAGTTTAGGGGTCTCTAATTCACCCCTCCACTTT. Translation gives CASSLGVSNSPLHF.

The gene calls are TRBV5-1 and TRBJ2-2, with a tentative D call TRBD2 (7 bases). Trimming stripped 0 bases from V and 7 bases from J, with 13 bases between. In germline, CDR1 is SGHRS, CDR2 YFSETQ. This CDR3 is built from 15 residues. CDR3 region: CASSLAWGGSGELFF. CDR3 sequence (DNA): TGCGCCAGCAGCTTGGCCTGGGGGGGCAGCGGGGAGCTGTTTTTT.

The gene calls are TRBV7-2 and TRBJ1-6; 7 positions match TRBD1. The V gene end was trimmed by 4 bases and the J gene end by 1 base; junction bases not matched to a gene: 10. Germline CDR1 is SGHTA and CDR2 is FQGNSA. This CDR3 has 18 residues. The DNA for the CDR3 is TGTGCCAGCAGCTCTGAATCACAGGGGAGGTCCTATAATTCACCCCTCCACTTT. It yields the protein CASSSESQGRSYNSPLHF.

The DNA for the CDR3 is TGTGCCAGCAGCTTAGTAGGTGGCGGGTACAATGAGCAGTTCTTC. Amino acids: CASSLVGGGYNEQFF. The chain employs TRBV11-3 and TRBJ2-1; a weak D match, TRBD2 (5 bases). This CDR3 spans 15 amino acids. Germline CDR1 and CDR2: SGHNT and YENEEA. The ends were cut back, 1 base at V and 4 bases at J, with 11 bases in the middle.

The V and J genes are TRBV7-2 and TRBJ1-6; a weak D match, TRBD1 (6 bases). V was cut by 10 bases and J by 0 bases, with 22 bases left in between. This CDR3 is built from 18 residues. CDR1 and CDR2 (germline): SGHTA, FQGNSA. In DNA, the CDR3 is TGTGCCAACACCTTTCGAGCCAGGGGAAGCTCCTATAATTCACCCCTCCACTTT. It codes for CANTFRARGSSYNSPLHF.

V gene TRBV2 combines with J gene TRBJ1-1; 9 bases agree with TRBD1. Germline V CDR1 and CDR2: SNHLY, FYNNEI. CDR3 length: 15 residues. With 4 bases clipped from V and 0 bases from J, the junction kept 3 bases outside the gene matches. The CDR3 loop is CASSGTGAMNTEAFF. The CDR3 region has the DNA TGTGCCAGCAGTGGGACAGGGGCGATGAACACTGAAGCTTTCTTT.

The rearrangement uses TRBV19 and TRBJ1-2; TRBD1 matches 8 bases. The CDR3 consists of 17 residues. Looked up from germline, CDR1 is LNHDA and CDR2 is SQIVND (reference sequence). Trimming took 6 bases from V and 2 from J; bases not matched to a gene: 14. The CDR3 region is CASSRGGTGTTNYGYTF. Written as DNA, the CDR3 is TGTGCCAGTAGCCGCGGGGGGACAGGAACCACGAACTATGGCTACACCTTC.

This rearrangement joins TRBV18 to TRBJ1-1, with unresolved D. The CDR3 has 16 amino acids. Germline values: CDR1 KGHSH, CDR2 LQKENI. V gave up 3 bases and J gave up 1 base, with 15 bases separating them. This chain's CDR3 is CASSPTGSGGNTEAFF. The CDR3 DNA reads TGTGCCAGCTCACCGACGGGGTCAGGAGGGAACACTGAAGCTTTCTTT.